Listed below are T cell receptor beta chains from one sample, sequenced in a study of blood T cells in healthy people across ages. Each CDR3 protein is one row after TCRdb ran MiXCR on the 5' RACE reads. The sample holds 600,000 to 850,000 distinct CDR3 sequences, around 40% seen once. Sequencing was performed on blood. The receptors were sampled from an older woman in good health. Both conserved end residues are part of each CDR3. The D gene is left open where the match is weak. Clone size is given for some rows only: seen once, a few or many times, or a class if the clone is expanded.

CDR3nt: TGCAGCGTTGAGACCTTAAGACAGGGGCTGAACGAGCAGTACTTC; CDR3aa: CSVETLRQGLNEQYF; abundance: many; v_gene: TRBV29-1; d_gene: TRBD1; j_gene: TRBJ2-7
CDR3nt: TGTGCCAGCAGCTTCCTAGCGGGAGGGGATTACGAGCAGTACTTC; CDR3aa: CASSFLAGGDYEQYF; abundance: few; v_gene: TRBV7-2; d_gene: TRBD2; j_gene: TRBJ2-7
CDR3nt: TGTGCCAGCAGTTACGAGGGGGTCTCCCTTTCCTTCGAGCAGTACTTC; CDR3aa: CASSYEGVSLSFEQYF; abundance: few; v_gene: TRBV6-5; d_gene: -; j_gene: TRBJ2-7
CDR3nt: TGCGCCAGCAGCCAAGATAGGGACTCGGCCCAGTACTTC; CDR3aa: CASSQDRDSAQYF; abundance: -; v_gene: TRBV4-3; d_gene: -; j_gene: TRBJ2-7
CDR3nt: TGTGCCAGCAGCTCAACAGGGGGCGCAGGCAATGAGCAGTTCTTC; CDR3aa: CASSSTGGAGNEQFF; abundance: -; v_gene: TRBV3-1; d_gene: TRBD1; j_gene: TRBJ2-1
CDR3nt: TGCGCCAGCAGGTCCGGGACAGGGGCCGTTGATGAGCAGTTCTTC; CDR3aa: CASRSGTGAVDEQFF; abundance: -; v_gene: TRBV5-1; d_gene: TRBD1; j_gene: TRBJ2-1
CDR3nt: TGTGCCAGCAGGGACAGGGGGGAGACCCAGTACTTC; CDR3aa: CASRDRGETQYF; abundance: few; v_gene: TRBV25-1; d_gene: TRBD1; j_gene: TRBJ2-5
CDR3nt: TGTGCCAGCAGCCCTACGGAGCTCAACAATGAGCAGTTCTTC; CDR3aa: CASSPTELNNEQFF; abundance: once; v_gene: TRBV9; d_gene: -; j_gene: TRBJ2-1
CDR3nt: TGTGCCAGCAGCCAACTACCCTTGGGCACAGATACGCAGTATTTT; CDR3aa: CASSQLPLGTDTQYF; abundance: -; v_gene: TRBV3-1; d_gene: -; j_gene: TRBJ2-3
CDR3nt: TGTGCAGCCAGGACGAGGGGCGGGGGGCCTCGAGAGACCCAGTACTTC; CDR3aa: CAARTRGGGPRETQYF; abundance: -; v_gene: TRBV2; d_gene: TRBD2; j_gene: TRBJ2-5
CDR3nt: TGTGCCAGCACCGTAATTGCAGCGGGAGGGCCTAACATTCAGTACTTC; CDR3aa: CASTVIAAGGPNIQYF; abundance: -; v_gene: TRBV27; d_gene: TRBD2; j_gene: TRBJ2-4